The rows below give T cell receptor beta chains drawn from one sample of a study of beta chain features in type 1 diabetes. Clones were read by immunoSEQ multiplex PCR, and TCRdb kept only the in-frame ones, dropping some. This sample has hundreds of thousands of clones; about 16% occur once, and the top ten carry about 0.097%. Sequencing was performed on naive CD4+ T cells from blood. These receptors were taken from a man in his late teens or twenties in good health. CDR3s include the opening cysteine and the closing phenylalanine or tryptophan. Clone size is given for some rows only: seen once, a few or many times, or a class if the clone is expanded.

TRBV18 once CASSLGLAGYEQYF
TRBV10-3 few CAISGDRRQPQHF
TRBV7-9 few CASARGWSNEKLFF
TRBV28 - CASRLGSTGAFF
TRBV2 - CASSENGANVLTF
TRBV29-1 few CSVEEQGAGYTF
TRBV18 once CASSPSSGTTGTQYF
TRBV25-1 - CASSEYRASSLLHF
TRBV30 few CAWSVKSGAGTEAFF
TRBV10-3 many CATWDGMNTEAFF
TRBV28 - CASSSSGGTEAFF